The next 6 T cell receptor beta chains were all read from a single sample in a study of shared clonotypes between healthy human individuals. The assay was immunoSEQ multiplex PCR, and TCRdb's table has in-frame clones only and misses some. Seen here are approximately 2.5 million clones, approximately 94% observed once, and the top ten hold under 0.15%. The sample taken for sequencing was naive CD4+ T cells sorted from blood. Subset: CD45RA+ positively selected. These receptors all stem from a man aged 18 to 30 in good health.

This clone was counted a single time. Additional DNA sequences in this sample encode the identical CDR3. In DNA form, the CDR3 reads TGCGCCAGCAGCCGTGGCGGGACAGGGTCCTACGAGCAGTACTTC. This encodes CASSRGGTGSYEQYF. This rearrangement joins TRBV5-1 to TRBJ2-7; 9 nucleotides match TRBD1. The V and J ends lost 4 bases and 1 base, in that order; junction bases with no gene match: 6. The V gene's germline CDR1 is SGHRS and CDR2 YFSETQ. The CDR3 covers 15 residues.

This rearrangement joins TRBV19 to TRBJ2-5; possibly TRBD1 for D (6 bases). This CDR3 region has 15 residues. V lost 3 bases and J 5 bases, leaving 16 bases between the germline ends. Germline values: CDR1 LNHDA, CDR2 SQIVND (reference sequence). DNA of the CDR3: TGTGCCAGTAGTATTATGGGGGCTTATTATGAGACCCAGTACTTC. The encoded protein is CASSIMGAYYETQYF.

This chain links TRBV5-1 with TRBJ2-5; weak D call: TRBD2 (6 bases). The CDR3 sequence is 14 residues long. V was trimmed by 3 bases and J by 5 bases, leaving 14 bases between them. Germline lookup yields CDR1 SGHRS and CDR2 YFSETQ. The CDR3 reads CASSSRPAGETQYF. The CDR3 region has the DNA TGCGCCAGCAGCTCAAGACCCGCGGGGGAGACCCAGTACTTC.

This clone has just one count. This rearrangement joins TRBV11-2 to TRBJ1-5; 9 bases match TRBD1. The germline V gene encodes CDR1 SGHAT and CDR2 FQNNGV. The CDR3 consists of 15 residues. With 5 bases clipped from V and 5 bases from J, the junction kept 7 bases outside the gene matches. The CDR3 region is CASSPGQGGHQPQHF. CDR3 coding DNA: TGTGCCAGCAGCCCGGGACAGGGAGGTCATCAGCCCCAGCATTTT. Full variable domain (remainder filled in from reference TRBV11-2 and TRBJ1-5): EAGVAQSPRYKIIEKRQSVAFWCNPISGHATLYWYQQILGQGPKLLIQFQNNGVVDDSQLPKDRFSAERLKGVDSTLKIQPAKLEDSAVYLCASSPGQGGHQPQHFGDGTRLSIL.

CDR3 nucleotide sequence: TGTGCCAGCTACACTAGCGGGAGTTCGGATGAGCAGTTCTTC. It encodes CASYTSGSSDEQFF. This chain links TRBV7-2 with TRBJ2-1, with 11 bases identical to TRBD2. CDR1 and CDR2 from the germline V gene are SGHTA and FQGNSA. After removal of 8 bases from V and 8 bases from J, the junction contained 8 bases not matched to a gene. The CDR3 sequence is 14 residues long.

This chain uses TRBV5-1 with TRBJ2-3; the match to TRBD2 covers 7 bases. J was trimmed by 4 bases and V by 4 bases; bases with no gene match: 9. Germline V lookup: CDR1 SGHRS, CDR2 YFSETQ. The CDR3 length is 15 residues. The CDR3 nucleotides are TGCGCCAGCAGCCGCCTGGGGGGGTCCGCAGATACGCAGTATTTT. Translating it yields CASSRLGGSADTQYF.